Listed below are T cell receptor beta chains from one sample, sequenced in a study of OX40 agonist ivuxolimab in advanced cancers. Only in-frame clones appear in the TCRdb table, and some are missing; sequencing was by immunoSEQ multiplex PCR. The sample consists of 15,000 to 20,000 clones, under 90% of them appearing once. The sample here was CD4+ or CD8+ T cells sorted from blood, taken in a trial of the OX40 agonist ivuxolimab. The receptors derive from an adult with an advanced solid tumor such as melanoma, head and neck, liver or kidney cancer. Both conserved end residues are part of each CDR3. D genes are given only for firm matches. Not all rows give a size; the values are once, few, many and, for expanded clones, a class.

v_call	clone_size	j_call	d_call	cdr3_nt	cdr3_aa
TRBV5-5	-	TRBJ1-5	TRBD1	TGTGCCAGCAGCTCCCTCGGACAGGGGACGAGCAATCAGCCCCAGCATTTT	CASSSLGQGTSNQPQHF
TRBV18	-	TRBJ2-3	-	TGTGCCAGCTCACCACCCACAGGCACAGATACGCAGTATTTT	CASSPPTGTDTQYF
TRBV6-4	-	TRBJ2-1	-	TGTGCCAGCAGCCCAGACTACGGACAGCTGTACAATGAGCAGTTCTTC	CASSPDYGQLYNEQFF
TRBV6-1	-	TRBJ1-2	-	TGTGCAAGCCAAAGTCAGGGTATCCGCGGCTACACCTTC	CASQSQGIRGYTF
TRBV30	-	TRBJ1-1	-	TGTGCCTGGAGTATGGGGGCTTACTCTGAAGCTTTCTTT	CAWSMGAYSEAFF
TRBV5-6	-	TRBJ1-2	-	TGTGCCAGCAGCTTGGCTGCCTCGAACACCTTC	CASSLAASNTF
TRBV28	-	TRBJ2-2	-	TGTGCCAGCAGCCCTGCCGGGATGACCGGGGAGCTGTTTTTT	CASSPAGMTGELFF
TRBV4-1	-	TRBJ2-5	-	TGCGCCAGCAGCCGTAGGGGGACCCAGTACTTC	CASSRRGTQYF
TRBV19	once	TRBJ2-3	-	TGTGCCAGTAACCCAGGGAAGTTTGCAGATACGCAGTATTTT	CASNPGKFADTQYF
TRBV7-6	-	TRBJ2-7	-	TGTGCCAGCAGCCCCGGGGATAGATACGAGCAGTACTTC	CASSPGDRYEQYF
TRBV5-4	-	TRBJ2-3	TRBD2	TGTGCCAGCAGCTCCGCCGGGACTAGAGGCACAGATACGCAGTATTTT	CASSSAGTRGTDTQYF
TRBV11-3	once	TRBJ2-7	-	TGTGCCAGCAGCCCGGGACACTCGTCCTACGAGCAGTACTTC	CASSPGHSSYEQYF
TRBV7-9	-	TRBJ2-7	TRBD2	TGTGCCAGCAGCAGAGCGGGGATCGAGCAGTACTTC	CASSRAGIEQYF
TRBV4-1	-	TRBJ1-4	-	TGCGCCAGCAGCCAAGGGAAGGCAACTAATGAAAAACTGTTTTTT	CASSQGKATNEKLFF
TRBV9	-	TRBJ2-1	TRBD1	TGTGCCAGCAGCGTAGATCACAGGGGATTCTACAATGAGCAGTTCTTC	CASSVDHRGFYNEQFF
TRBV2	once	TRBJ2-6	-	TGTGCCAGCAGCGATCGCTCTGGGGCCAACGTCCTGACTTTC	CASSDRSGANVLTF
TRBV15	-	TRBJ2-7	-	TGTGCCACCAGCAGGTCAGCGGAACCCCCCTACGAGCAGTACTTC	CATSRSAEPPYEQYF
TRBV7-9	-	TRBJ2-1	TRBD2	TGTGCCAGCAGCTTAGCCGGGACTAGCGCACCTGAGCAGTTCTTC	CASSLAGTSAPEQFF
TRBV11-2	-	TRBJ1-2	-	TGTGCCAGCAGCTTAGGGCGACAGGAGGTTGGGCGCTACACCTTC	CASSLGRQEVGRYTF
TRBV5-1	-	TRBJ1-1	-	TGCGCCAGCAGCTTCGGTCAGAACACTGAAGCTTTCTTT	CASSFGQNTEAFF
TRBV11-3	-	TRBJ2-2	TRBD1	TGTGCCAGCAGCTTAGGCGCAGGGGGCAACACCGGGGAGCTGTTTTTT	CASSLGAGGNTGELFF
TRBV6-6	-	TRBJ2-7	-	TGTGCCAGCAAGGGGATTAGCTCCTACGAGCAGTACTTC	CASKGISSYEQYF
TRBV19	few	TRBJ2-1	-	TGTGCCAGTAAGGGAGTGGGCCAAGGACGGAGCTCCTACAATGAGCAGTTCTTC	CASKGVGQGRSSYNEQFF
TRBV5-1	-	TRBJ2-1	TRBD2	TGCGCCAGCAGCTTTAATGGGGTTCGGGGGAGCGGGAAGTTTATGGCCTACAATGAGCAGTTCTTC	CASSFNGVRGSGKFMAYNEQFF
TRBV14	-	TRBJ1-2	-	TGTGCCAGCAGCCAAGTAGGGGTCCGCTATGGCTACACCTTC	CASSQVGVRYGYTF
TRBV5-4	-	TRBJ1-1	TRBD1	TGTGCCAGCAGCCCCGGACAGGGGAGGTCTGAAGCTTTCTTT	CASSPGQGRSEAFF
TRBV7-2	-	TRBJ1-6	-	TGTGCCAGCAGCTACCCGGACAGCTCCTATAATTCACCCCTCCACTTT	CASSYPDSSYNSPLHF
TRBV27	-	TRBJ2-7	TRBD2	TGTGCCAGCAGTTTAAGTCTTCTAGCGGTTCGCTACGAGCAGTACTTC	CASSLSLLAVRYEQYF
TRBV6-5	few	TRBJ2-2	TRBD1	TGTGCCAGCAGCCTGACAGGGTTTAACACCGGGGAGCTGTTTTTT	CASSLTGFNTGELFF
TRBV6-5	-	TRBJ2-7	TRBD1	TGTGCCAGCAGTTACTCCGGGACAGCCTCCTACGAGCAGTACTTC	CASSYSGTASYEQYF
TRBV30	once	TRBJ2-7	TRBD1	TGTGCCTGGAGCCAAGACAGGGGGCCTTACGAGCAGTACTTC	CAWSQDRGPYEQYF
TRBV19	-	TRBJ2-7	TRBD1	TGTGCCAGTAGTATAGGGGGGACAGGGCTCTACGAGCAGTACTTC	CASSIGGTGLYEQYF
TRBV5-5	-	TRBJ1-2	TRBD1	TGTGCCAGCAGCTTGCCGACAGGGATCTATGGCTACACCTTC	CASSLPTGIYGYTF
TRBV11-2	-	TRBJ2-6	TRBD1	TGTGCCAGCAGCTCCCTCTACAGGGGAAGGGGGGCCAACGTCCTGACTTTC	CASSSLYRGRGANVLTF
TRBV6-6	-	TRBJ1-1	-	TGTGCCAGCAGTAGGGACGTGAACACTGAAGCTTTCTTT	CASSRDVNTEAFF
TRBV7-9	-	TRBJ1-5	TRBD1	TGTGCCAGCAGCTGGGGGACAGGGAACAATCAGCCCCAGCATTTT	CASSWGTGNNQPQHF
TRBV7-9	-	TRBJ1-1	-	TGTGCCAGCAGCTTAGAGCAGGGGCTTACTGAAGCTTTCTTT	CASSLEQGLTEAFF
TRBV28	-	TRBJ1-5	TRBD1	TGTGCCAGCAGCTGGGGACAGGGTAGCAATCAGCCCCAGCATTTT	CASSWGQGSNQPQHF
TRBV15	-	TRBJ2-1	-	TGTGCCACCAGCAGAGCACTTACAGGGAGCGTTTTCTACAATGAGCAGTTCTTC	CATSRALTGSVFYNEQFF
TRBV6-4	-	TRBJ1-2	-	TGTGCCAGCAGTGGGGGAGGAAACTATGGCTACACCTTC	CASSGGGNYGYTF
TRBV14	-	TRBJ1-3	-	TGTGCCAGCAGCCAAGTCACCGGCTCTGGAAACACCATATATTTT	CASSQVTGSGNTIYF
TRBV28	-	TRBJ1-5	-	TGTGCCAGCAGTTCTAGGAATCAGCCCCAGCATTTT	CASSSRNQPQHF
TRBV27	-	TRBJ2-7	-	TGTGCCAGCAGTTTACGGGACCCACCCTACGAGCAGTACTTC	CASSLRDPPYEQYF
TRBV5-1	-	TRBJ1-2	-	TGCGCCAGCAGCTTTACAGGGAATAAAGCTAACTATGGCTACACCTTC	CASSFTGNKANYGYTF
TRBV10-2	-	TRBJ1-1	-	TGCGCCATAAGCATGGGGGGGCGGGACACTGAAGCTTTCTTT	CAISMGGRDTEAFF